The 10 T cell receptor beta chains reported below all come from one sample, sequenced in a study of blood T cell repertoires in COVID-19. Using immunoSEQ multiplex PCR, the repertoire was profiled, and TCRdb retains in-frame clones only, with some absent. Among 200,000 to 250,000 clones, about three quarters were seen once, and the ten largest hold 7% to 8.5%. Sequencing used peripheral blood. The origin of the receptors is a woman in her 70s with acute or convalescent COVID-19.

The gene calls are TRBV3-1 (or the pseudogene TRBV3-2) and TRBJ2-7; the match to TRBD2 covers 8 bases. Per the germline V gene, CDR1 is LGHDT and CDR2 is YNNKEL (reference sequence). Trimming at V came to 0 bases and at J to 1 base, leaving 5 bases not matched to a gene. The CDR3 loop spans 16 amino acids. Here the CDR3 DNA reads TGTGCCAGCAGCCAAGATCTTGCTAGCGGGTCCTACGAGCAGTACTTC. Translated, it gives CASSQDLASGSYEQYF.

V and J are TRBV29-1 and TRBJ1-2; D may be TRBD1 (6 bases). Germline CDR1 and CDR2: SQVTM and ANQGSEA. The CDR3 is made up of 14 amino acids. Trimming took off 5 bases at V and 4 bases at J, with 17 bases between the two ends. CDR3: CSVRQGQTRYGYTF. CDR3 coding DNA: TGCAGCGTTCGTCAAGGACAGACCCGCTATGGCTACACCTTC.

This chain links TRBV2 with TRBJ1-2; perhaps TRBD1 as D (6 bases). The germline CDR1 and CDR2 sequences are SNHLY and FYNNEI. V lost 6 bases and J 8 bases, leaving 16 bases between the germline ends. This CDR3 is built from 13 residues. The CDR3 DNA sequence: TGTGCCAGCAGAGTAACAGGGTTGGAGGGCTACACCTTC. It encodes CASRVTGLEGYTF.

The chain has TRBV10-3 and TRBJ1-5; TRBD1 might be the D (5 bases). V lost 0 bases, J lost 3 bases, and 9 bases lay in between. The CDR3 consists of 15 residues. Looked up from germline, CDR1 is ENHRY and CDR2 is SYGVKD. For the CDR3, the DNA is TGTGCCATCAGTGAGTCGTCCAGGGCCAATCAGCCCCAGCATTTT. The encoded protein is CAISESSRANQPQHF.

The CDR3 protein is CASSLTPGQGGRTQYF. CDR3 DNA: TGCGCCAGCAGCTTAACGCCGGGACAGGGAGGTAGGACCCAGTACTTC. The chain combines TRBV5-1 with TRBJ2-5; 9 nucleotides agree with TRBD1. Germline-derived CDR1 and CDR2 are SGHRS and YFSETQ. With 2 bases clipped from V and 7 bases from J, the junction kept 12 bases outside the gene matches. CDR3 length: 16 amino acids.

The rearrangement uses TRBV21-1 and TRBJ2-1; the tabulated D call, TRBD1, remains unverified against the DNA. TRBV21-1 is a pseudogene. The CDR3 has 15 amino acids. The CDR3 here is CASSDRGPSYNEQFF. The CDR3 DNA is TGTGCCAGCAGCGACAGGGGGCCGTCCTACAATGAGCAGTTCTTC.

This rearrangement joins TRBV6-5 to TRBJ2-5; D remains ambiguous. Germline V lookup: CDR1 MNHEY, CDR2 SVGAGI. Trimming left V 6 bases short and J 0 bases short, with 8 bases between. The CDR3 extends over 13 amino acids. The CDR3 DNA sequence: TGTGCCAGCAGCCCAAAATACCAAGAGACCCAGTACTTC. It translates to CASSPKYQETQYF.

This clone was found once. J is TRBJ2-7 and V is TRBV4-2; possible D gene TRBD1, 6 bases. V lost 4 bases and J lost 5, with 18 bases in between. The germline CDR1 and CDR2 sequences are LGHNA and YNFKEQ. CDR3 length: 15 amino acids. CDR3 sequence: CASSPRSGSGDEQYF. The CDR3 nucleotides read TGTGCCAGCAGCCCAAGGTCGGGGTCAGGGGACGAGCAGTACTTC.

This chain connects TRBV19 to TRBJ2-5, with TRBD2 matching over 8 bases. The J segment lost 4 bases and the V segment lost 4 bases, leaving 11 bases of the junction unmatched. The CDR3 is 16 residues long. CDR1 and CDR2 (germline): LNHDA, SQIVND (reference sequence). The CDR3 nucleotides are TGTGCCAGTAGTAGGGGACTAGATGGATTAGTAGAGACCCAGTACTTC. It is translated as CASSRGLDGLVETQYF. Using reference TRBV19 and TRBJ2-5 for the parts outside the CDR3, the full variable domain is DGGITQSPKYLFRKEGQNVTLSCEQNLNHDAMYWYRQDPGQGLRLIYYSQIVNDFQKGDIAEGYSVSREKKESFPLTVTSAQKNPTAFYLCASSRGLDGLVETQYFGPGTRLLVL.

About this clone itself: The same CDR3 can be traced to other DNA sequences in this sample. The rearrangement links TRBV18 to TRBJ2-7; the D gene is possibly TRBD1 (5 bases). Per germline, CDR1 KGHSH and CDR2 LQKENI. The CDR3 is 14 residues long. V was pared by 2 bases and J by 2 bases, with 10 bases between. CDR3 loop: CASSPGQGAYEQYF. The CDR3 DNA reads TGTGCCAGCTCACCAGGGCAGGGCGCCTACGAGCAGTACTTC.